Described below is a single TCR beta chain sequence and its context. The antigen remains undetermined. The protocol was immunoSEQ multiplex PCR, while the TCRdb copy is restricted to in-frame clones and leaves out a portion. This sample has about 45,000 clones; approximately 91% occur once, and the top ten carry roughly 1.1%. This CDR3 region has 17 residues. Germline CDR1 and CDR2: SGHDT and YYEEEE. The trim removed 2 bases at V and 5 bases at J, leaving 10 bases unmatched. The data originate from a study of OX40 agonist ivuxolimab in advanced cancers. The overall study: Patients got intravenous ivuxolimab at 0.01 to 10 mg/kg every 2 weeks.

Findings and limits, study-wide: Both blood CD4+ and CD8+ T cells showed clonal growth by week 6 at 0.1 to 3.0 mg/kg.

The V and J genes are TRBV5-6 and TRBJ2-5, with 12 bases lining up with TRBD2. The starting material was CD4+ or CD8+ T cells sorted from blood, obtained in a trial of the OX40 agonist ivuxolimab. The clonotype comes from an adult with an advanced solid tumor such as melanoma, head and neck, liver or kidney cancer. CDR3 residues: CASSFLTSGSRWETQYF. The CDR3 nucleotides read TGTGCCAGCAGCTTCCTGACTAGCGGGAGTCGTTGGGAGACCCAGTACTTC.